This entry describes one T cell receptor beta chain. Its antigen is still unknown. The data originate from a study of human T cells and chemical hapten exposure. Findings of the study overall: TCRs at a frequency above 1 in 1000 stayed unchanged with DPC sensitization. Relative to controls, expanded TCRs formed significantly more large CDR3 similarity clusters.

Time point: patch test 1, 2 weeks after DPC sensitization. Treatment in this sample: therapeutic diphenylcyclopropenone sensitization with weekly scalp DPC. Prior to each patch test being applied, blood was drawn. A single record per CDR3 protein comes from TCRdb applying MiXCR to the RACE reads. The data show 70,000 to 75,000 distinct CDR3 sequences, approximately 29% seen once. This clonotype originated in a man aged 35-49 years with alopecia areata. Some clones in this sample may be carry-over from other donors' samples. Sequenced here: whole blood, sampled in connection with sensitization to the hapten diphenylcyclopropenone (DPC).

CDR3 amino acids: CASSQVVGYGYTF. In DNA form, the CDR3 reads TGTGCCAGCAGTCAGGTTGTGGGCTATGGCTACACCTTC. The rearrangement joins TRBV2 to TRBJ1-2; D is unresolved. CDR1 and CDR2 from the germline V gene are SNHLY and FYNNEI. This CDR3 region has 13 residues. Trimming cost V 5 bases and J 4 bases, with 11 bases left between them.